A single sample is the source of the 16 T cell receptor beta chains below, sequenced in a study of T cell changes during pregnancy in multiple sclerosis. This table comes from immunoSEQ multiplex PCR, and its TCRdb copy is limited to in-frame clones, with some not included. The sample holds around 30,000 clones, 80% to 95% seen once. This specimen was CD8+ T cells from peripheral blood mononuclear cells, taken before pregnancy. Source of these receptors: a female donor with multiple sclerosis, enrolled in a pregnancy study.

The J gene is TRBJ2-1, the V gene TRBV4-3, with TRBD2 matching 13 bases. J gave up 7 bases and V 3 bases, and 6 bases lay outside the gene matches. The CDR3 length is 16 residues. The germline V gene has CDR1 LGHNA and CDR2 YSLEER. DNA of the CDR3: TGCGCCAGCAGCCAGGCCGGGACTAGCGGGACTAATGAGCAGTTCTTC. It yields the protein CASSQAGTSGTNEQFF.

The chain links TRBV19 to TRBJ2-1; D call uncertain. Germline V gene lookup returns CDR1 LNHDA and CDR2 SQIVND (reference sequence). V lost 7 bases, J lost 9 bases, and 16 bases lay in between. This CDR3 is 13 amino acids long. The CDR3 protein is CASTPEPTGEQFF. Here the CDR3 DNA reads TGTGCCAGTACCCCCGAGCCGACGGGTGAGCAGTTCTTC.

The chain combines TRBV25-1 with TRBJ1-4, with TRBD1 matching 7 bases. The V and J ends lost 2 bases and 7 bases, in that order; junction bases with no gene match: 4. CDR1 and CDR2 (germline): MGHDK, SYGVNS. The CDR3 spans 14 residues. The CDR3 DNA follows: TGTGCCAGCAGTGAACTAGGGGGCGGTGAAAAACTGTTTTTT. Translating gives CASSELGGGEKLFF. The complete variable domain, with remaining parts taken from reference TRBV25-1 and TRBJ1-4, reads EADIYQTPRYLVIGTGKKITLECSQTMGHDKMYWYQQDPGMELHLIHYSYGVNSTEKGDLSSESTVSRIRTEHFPLTLESARPSHTSQYLCASSELGGGEKLFFGSGTQLSVL.

The DNA of the CDR3 is TGTGCCAGCAGCTTTTTTAAGATACAAGGCTACACCTTC. Protein product: CASSFFKIQGYTF. This rearrangement joins TRBV7-9 to TRBJ1-2; D uncertain. The CDR3 is 13 residues long. The germline V gene encodes CDR1 SEHNR and CDR2 FQNEAQ (reference sequence). Trimming left V 3 bases short and J 8 bases short, with 13 bases between. Using reference TRBV7-9 and TRBJ1-2 for the parts outside the CDR3, the full variable domain is DTGVSQNPRHKITKRGQNVTFRCDPISEHNRLYWYRQTLGQGPEFLTYFQNEAQLEKSRLLSDRFSAERPKGSFSTLEIQRTEQGDSAMYLCASSFFKIQGYTFGSGTRLTVV.

This clone appeared once. The CDR3 spells CSVELSGDSQETQYF. The CDR3 DNA is TGCAGCGTTGAGTTGTCGGGGGACTCGCAAGAGACCCAGTACTTC. V usage is TRBV29-1 and J usage is TRBJ2-5; TRBD2 might be the D (6 bases). This CDR3 is 15 amino acids long. Trimming pared 3 bases from V and 2 bases from J, leaving 16 bases between. Looked up from germline, CDR1 is SQVTM and CDR2 is ANQGSEA.

The V gene is TRBV4-1, the J gene TRBJ2-7, with 14 nucleotides matching TRBD2. V dropped 7 bases and J dropped 7; count of bases not matched to a gene: 18. Germline V lookup: CDR1 MGHRA, CDR2 YSYEKL. The CDR3 runs to 18 residues. CDR3 residues: CASIDVGTSGSTSREQYF. The CDR3 DNA reads as TGCGCCAGCATCGATGTCGGGACTAGCGGGAGTACAAGTCGGGAGCAGTACTTC.

V gene TRBV4-1 combines with J gene TRBJ2-1; a weak D match, TRBD2 (6 bases). The CDR3 totals 13 residues. The V end was cut by 5 bases, the J end by 8 bases, with 13 bases between. Germline assignment: CDR1 MGHRA and CDR2 YSYEKL. CDR3 residues: CASSTRTIHEQFF. The CDR3 DNA sequence: TGCGCCAGCAGCACACGGACTATTCATGAGCAGTTCTTC.

V gene TRBV7-9 combines with J gene TRBJ1-2, with TRBD1 matching 7 bases. V was pared by 1 base and J by 6 bases, with 14 bases of the junction left unmatched. Per germline, CDR1 SEHNR and CDR2 FQNEAQ (reference sequence). This CDR3 region has 17 residues. The chain's CDR3 is CASSLVERRGPWDGYTF. The CDR3 region has the DNA TGTGCCAGCAGCTTAGTCGAAAGGAGGGGGCCATGGGATGGCTACACCTTC.

The chain carries TRBV4-1 and TRBJ2-7; TRBD1 agrees at 8 bases. This CDR3 has 16 amino acids. V gave up 0 bases and J gave up 4 bases; unmatched junction bases: 8. Germline CDR1 MGHRA, CDR2 YSYEKL. The CDR3 nucleotides are TGCGCCAGCAGCCAAGATTGGGCAGGGGGCAGATACGAGCAGTACTTC. This sequence encodes CASSQDWAGGRYEQYF.

The chain is built from TRBV5-4 and TRBJ2-7; the match to TRBD2 covers 8 bases. The CDR3 length is 14 residues. Unmatched junction bases numbered 6, after V lost 3 bases and J lost 4 bases. CDR1 is SGHNT and CDR2 is YYREEE in the germline V gene (reference sequence). DNA for the CDR3: TGTGCCAGCAGCTATACTAGCGGACCTTACGAGCAGTACTTC. Protein: CASSYTSGPYEQYF.

The chain has TRBV7-8 and TRBJ2-1, with a weak D call TRBD2 (5 bases). Germline V gives CDR1 SGHVS, CDR2 FQNEAQ. The germline V and J ends were trimmed by 4 bases and 4 bases, with 20 bases remaining between them. The CDR3 extends over 17 amino acids. CDR3 amino acids: CASSSDPRASRYNEQFF. CDR3 in DNA: TGTGCCAGCAGCTCCGACCCGAGGGCTAGCAGATACAATGAGCAGTTCTTC.

This clone was detected only once. The J gene is TRBJ2-5, the V gene TRBV4-3, with 13 bases lining up with TRBD2. V gave up 4 bases and J gave up 5 bases; unmatched junction bases: 7. Germline CDR1 and CDR2: LGHNA and YSLEER. The CDR3 length is 16 residues. The CDR3 DNA reads as TGCGCCAGCAGCCGCTCTGGACTAGCGGGAGCTGAGACCCAGTACTTC. The encoded protein is CASSRSGLAGAETQYF.

As DNA, the CDR3 is TGTGCCAGCAGTCCTACAGGGGCCACTGAAGCTTTCTTT. Amino acid sequence: CASSPTGATEAFF. V usage is TRBV7-6 and J usage is TRBJ1-1; 7 bases line up with TRBD1. V was clipped by 6 bases and J by 4 bases; unmatched bases: 5. Looked up from germline, CDR1 is SGHVS and CDR2 is FNYEAQ. This CDR3 has 13 residues.

The CDR3 DNA reads as TGTGCCAGCAGCTTTTCGGGGGGGGAGCAGTACTTC. Encoded protein: CASSFSGGEQYF. The chain has TRBV7-6 and TRBJ2-7; TRBD2 agrees at 8 bases. With V trimmed by 3 bases and J by 7 bases, 2 bases remained unmatched. In germline, CDR1 is SGHVS, CDR2 FNYEAQ. This CDR3 is 12 amino acids long.

The chain carries TRBV11-2 and TRBJ2-4; possibly TRBD2 for D (5 bases). Germline lookup yields CDR1 SGHAT and CDR2 FQNNGV. This CDR3 region has 17 residues. V lost 3 bases, J lost 3 bases, and 18 bases lay in between. The CDR3 DNA is TGTGCCAGCAGCTTCCGTTCCTTGACCGACTACAAAAACATTCAGTACTTC. This codes for CASSFRSLTDYKNIQYF.

The chain is built from TRBV10-3 and TRBJ2-7; D perhaps matches TRBD2 (5 bases). Germline V gene lookup returns CDR1 ENHRY and CDR2 SYGVKD. CDR3 length: 15 residues. Trimming stripped 5 bases from V and 6 bases from J, with 20 bases between. CDR3 sequence (DNA): TGTGCCATCAGTCAAATTGAGCGGCACCCTCTCGAGCAGTACTTC. Translation gives CAISQIERHPLEQYF.